This T cell receptor beta chain was sequenced for a study of shared clonotypes between healthy human individuals. V lost 5 bases and J lost 0, with 11 bases in between. Per germline, CDR1 SNHLY and CDR2 FYNNEI. CDR3 length: 14 residues. Comment on this clone: Its antigen remains unknown.

General study points: The rarefaction results pointed to incomplete sorted-subset sequencing despite large depth. Naive subsets usually exceeded memory subsets in estimated richness.

Produced via immunoSEQ multiplex PCR; TCRdb's table is partial and in-frame only. The sample holds 2 million to 3 million clones, more than 90% seen once. The donors were all Caucasian adults (living in Nashville, Tennessee). The sequence was obtained from a man aged 18 to 29 in good health. V gene TRBV2 combines with J gene TRBJ2-7; D remains unclear. The sample consisted of naive CD4+ T cells sorted from blood. The subset here: CD45RA+ positively selected. The CDR3 DNA sequence: TGTGCCAGCAGTCTGTCTTCAAGCTCCTACGAGCAGTACTTC. It translates to CASSLSSSSYEQYF.